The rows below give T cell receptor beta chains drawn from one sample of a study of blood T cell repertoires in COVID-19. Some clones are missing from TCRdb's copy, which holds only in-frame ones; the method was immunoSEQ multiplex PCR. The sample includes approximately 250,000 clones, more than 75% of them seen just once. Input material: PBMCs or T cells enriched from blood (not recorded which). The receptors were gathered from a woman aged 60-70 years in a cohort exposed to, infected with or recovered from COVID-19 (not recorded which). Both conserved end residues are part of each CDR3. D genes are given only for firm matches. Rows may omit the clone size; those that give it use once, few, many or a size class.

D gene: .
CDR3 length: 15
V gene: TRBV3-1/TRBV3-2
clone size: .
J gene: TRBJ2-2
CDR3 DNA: TGTGCCAGCAGCCAAGTGCCAGGAGGCACCGGGGAGCTGTTTTTT
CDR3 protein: CASSQVPGGTGELFF

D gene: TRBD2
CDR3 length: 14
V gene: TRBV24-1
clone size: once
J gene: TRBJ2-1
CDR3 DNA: TGTGCCACCAGTGTGGCAGGCGGGAGTAATGAGCAGTTCTTC
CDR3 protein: CATSVAGGSNEQFF

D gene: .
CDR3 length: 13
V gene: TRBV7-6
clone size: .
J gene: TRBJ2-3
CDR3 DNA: TGTGCCAGCAGCTTATTCCCGGGAGATACGCAGTATTTT
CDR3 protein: CASSLFPGDTQYF

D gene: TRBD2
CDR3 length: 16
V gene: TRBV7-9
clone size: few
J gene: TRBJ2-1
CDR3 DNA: TGTGCCAGCAGCTCCCTTTTAGCGGGAGCGGGCAATGAGCAGTTCTTC
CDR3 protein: CASSSLLAGAGNEQFF

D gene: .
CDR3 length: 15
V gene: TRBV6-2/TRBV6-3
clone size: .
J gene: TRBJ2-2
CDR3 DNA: TGTGCCAGCAGTTACCTTCTATCATCTTCCGGGGAGCTGTTTTTT
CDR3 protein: CASSYLLSSSGELFF

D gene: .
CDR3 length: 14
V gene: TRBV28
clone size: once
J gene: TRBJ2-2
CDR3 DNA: TGTGCCAGCAGGATACAGGGCAACACCGGGGAGCTGTTTTTT
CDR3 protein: CASRIQGNTGELFF

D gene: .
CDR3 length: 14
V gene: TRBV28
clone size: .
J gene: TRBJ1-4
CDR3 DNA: TGTGCCAGCAGTTTAAGCGGGGGTGCTGAAAAACTGTTTTTT
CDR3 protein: CASSLSGGAEKLFF

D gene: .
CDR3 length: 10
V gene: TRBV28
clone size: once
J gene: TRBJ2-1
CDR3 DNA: TGTGCCAGCAGCCTGGAGGAGCAGTTCTTC
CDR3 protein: CASSLEEQFF

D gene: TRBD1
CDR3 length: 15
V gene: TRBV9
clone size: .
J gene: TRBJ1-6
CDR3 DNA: TGTGCCAGCAGCGTAGGAACAGGGGGGGGTTCACCCCTCCACTTT
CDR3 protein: CASSVGTGGGSPLHF

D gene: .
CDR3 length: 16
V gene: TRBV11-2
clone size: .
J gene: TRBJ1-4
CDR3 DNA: TGTGCCAGCAGCCTCCTTTGGGGGCTTGGTAATGAAAAACTGTTTTTT
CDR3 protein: CASSLLWGLGNEKLFF

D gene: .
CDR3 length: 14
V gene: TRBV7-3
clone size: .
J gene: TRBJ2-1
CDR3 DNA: TGTGCCAGCAGGGGGCAGCTCCTTGACAATGAGCAGTTCTTC
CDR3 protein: CASRGQLLDNEQFF

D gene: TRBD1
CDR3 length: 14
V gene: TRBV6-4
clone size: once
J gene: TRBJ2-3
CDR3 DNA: TGTGCCAGCCGCGACAGGGCGAGCACAGATACGCAGTATTTT
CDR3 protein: CASRDRASTDTQYF

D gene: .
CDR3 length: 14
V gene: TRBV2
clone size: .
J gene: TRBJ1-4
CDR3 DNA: TGTGCCAGCAGTGATTACGGGGGGAATGAAAAACTGTTTTTT
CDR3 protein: CASSDYGGNEKLFF

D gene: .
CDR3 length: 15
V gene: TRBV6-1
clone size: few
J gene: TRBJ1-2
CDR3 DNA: TGTGCCAGCAGTGAATTAGTCTACGGGTACTATGGCTACACCTTC
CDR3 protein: CASSELVYGYYGYTF

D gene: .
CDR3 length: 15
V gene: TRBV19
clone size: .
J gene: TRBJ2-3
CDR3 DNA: TGTGCCAGTAGTATAGGAGGGAGTTCGGGAGATACGCAGTATTTT
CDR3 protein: CASSIGGSSGDTQYF

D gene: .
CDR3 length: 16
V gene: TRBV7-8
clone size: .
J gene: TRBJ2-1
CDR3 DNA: TGTGCCAGCAGCTTAGGAGCTCGGACAGCCTCCAATGAGCAGTTCTTC
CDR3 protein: CASSLGARTASNEQFF

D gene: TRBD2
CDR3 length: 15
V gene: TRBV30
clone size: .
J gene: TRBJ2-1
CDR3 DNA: TGTGCCTGGAGTGTACGTAGCGGGGGATACAATGAGCAGTTCTTC
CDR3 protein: CAWSVRSGGYNEQFF

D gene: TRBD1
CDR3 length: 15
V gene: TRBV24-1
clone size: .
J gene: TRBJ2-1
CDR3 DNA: TGTGCCACCAGTGCTCTGACAGGGCCCCACAATGAGCAGTTCTTC
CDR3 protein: CATSALTGPHNEQFF

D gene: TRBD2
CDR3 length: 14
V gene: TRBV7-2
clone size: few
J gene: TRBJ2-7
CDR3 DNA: TGTGCCAGCAGCCCACCCGGACTAGCCTACGAGCAGTACTTC
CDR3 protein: CASSPPGLAYEQYF

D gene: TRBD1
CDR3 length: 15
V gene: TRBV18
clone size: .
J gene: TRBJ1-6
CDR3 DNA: TGTGCCAGCTCACCAGGGACAGGGAACAATTCACCCCTCCACTTT
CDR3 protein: CASSPGTGNNSPLHF